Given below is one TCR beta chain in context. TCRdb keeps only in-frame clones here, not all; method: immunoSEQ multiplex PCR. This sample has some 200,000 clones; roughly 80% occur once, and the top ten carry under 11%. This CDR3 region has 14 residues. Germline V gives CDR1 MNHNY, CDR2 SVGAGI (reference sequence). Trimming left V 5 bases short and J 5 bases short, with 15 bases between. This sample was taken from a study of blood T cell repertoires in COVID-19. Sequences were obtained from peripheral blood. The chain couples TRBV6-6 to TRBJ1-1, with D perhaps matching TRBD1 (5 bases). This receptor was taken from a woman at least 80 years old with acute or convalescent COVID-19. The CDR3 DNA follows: TGTGCCAGCAGTCTAGTGCAGGGAAGGACTGAAGCTTTCTTT. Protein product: CASSLVQGRTEAFF.